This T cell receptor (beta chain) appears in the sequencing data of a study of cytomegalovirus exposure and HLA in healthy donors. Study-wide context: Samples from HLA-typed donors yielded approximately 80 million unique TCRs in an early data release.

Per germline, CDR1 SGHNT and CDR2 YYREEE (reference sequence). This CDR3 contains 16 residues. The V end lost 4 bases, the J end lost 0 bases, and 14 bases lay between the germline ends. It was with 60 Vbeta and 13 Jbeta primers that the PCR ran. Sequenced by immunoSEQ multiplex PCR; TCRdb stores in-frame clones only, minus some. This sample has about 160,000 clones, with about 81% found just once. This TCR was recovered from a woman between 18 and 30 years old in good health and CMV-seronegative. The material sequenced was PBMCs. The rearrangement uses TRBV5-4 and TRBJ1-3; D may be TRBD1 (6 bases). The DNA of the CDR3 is TGTGCCAGCAGCGGCTCAACAGGGCTCTCTGGAAACACCATATATTTT. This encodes CASSGSTGLSGNTIYF.